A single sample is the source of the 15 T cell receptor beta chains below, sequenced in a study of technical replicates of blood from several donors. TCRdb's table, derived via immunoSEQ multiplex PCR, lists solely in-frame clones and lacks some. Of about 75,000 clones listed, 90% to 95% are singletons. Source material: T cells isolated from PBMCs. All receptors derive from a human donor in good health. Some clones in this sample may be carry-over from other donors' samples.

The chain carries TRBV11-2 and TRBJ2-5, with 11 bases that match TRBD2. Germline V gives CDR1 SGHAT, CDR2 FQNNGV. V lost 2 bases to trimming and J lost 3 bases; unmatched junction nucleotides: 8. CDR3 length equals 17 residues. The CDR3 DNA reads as TGTGCCAGCAGCTTACTAGCGGGGGGCTTTTCGAAAGAGACCCAGTACTTC. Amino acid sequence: CASSLLAGGFSKETQYF. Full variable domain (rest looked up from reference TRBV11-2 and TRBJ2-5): EAGVAQSPRYKIIEKRQSVAFWCNPISGHATLYWYQQILGQGPKLLIQFQNNGVVDDSQLPKDRFSAERLKGVDSTLKIQPAKLEDSAVYLCASSLLAGGFSKETQYFGPGTRLLVL.

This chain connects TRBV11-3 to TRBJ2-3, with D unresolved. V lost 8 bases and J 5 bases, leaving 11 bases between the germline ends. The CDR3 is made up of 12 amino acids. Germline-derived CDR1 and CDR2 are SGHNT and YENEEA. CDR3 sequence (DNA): TGTGCCAGCGGTTACATTAAAGATACGCAGTATTTT. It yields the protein CASGYIKDTQYF.

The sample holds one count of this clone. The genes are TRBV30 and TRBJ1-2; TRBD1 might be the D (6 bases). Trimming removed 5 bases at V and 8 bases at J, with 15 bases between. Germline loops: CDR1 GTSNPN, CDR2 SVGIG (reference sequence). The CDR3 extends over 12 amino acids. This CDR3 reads CAWSTGPRGYTF. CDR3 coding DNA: TGTGCCTGGTCTACAGGGCCCAGGGGCTACACCTTC.

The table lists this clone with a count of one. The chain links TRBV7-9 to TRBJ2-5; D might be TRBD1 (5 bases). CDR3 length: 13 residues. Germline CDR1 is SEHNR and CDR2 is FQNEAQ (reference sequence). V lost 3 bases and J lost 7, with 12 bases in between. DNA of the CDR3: TGTGCCAGCAGCTTGGGGATTCAGGGGACCCAGTACTTC. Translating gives CASSLGIQGTQYF.

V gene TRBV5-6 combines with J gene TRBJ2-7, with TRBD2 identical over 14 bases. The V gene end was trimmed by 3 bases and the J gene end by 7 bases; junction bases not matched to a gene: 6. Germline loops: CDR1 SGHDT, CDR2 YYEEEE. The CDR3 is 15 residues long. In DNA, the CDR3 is TGTGCCAGCAGCTCGTTGGGACTAGCGGGAGTTGAGCAGTACTTC. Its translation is CASSSLGLAGVEQYF.

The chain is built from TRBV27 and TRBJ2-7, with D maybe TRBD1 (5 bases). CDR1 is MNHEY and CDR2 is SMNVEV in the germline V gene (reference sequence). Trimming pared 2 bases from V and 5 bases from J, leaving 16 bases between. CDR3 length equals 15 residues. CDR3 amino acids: CASSLGGQVTDEQYF. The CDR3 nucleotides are TGTGCCAGCAGTTTAGGTGGACAAGTAACCGACGAGCAGTACTTC.

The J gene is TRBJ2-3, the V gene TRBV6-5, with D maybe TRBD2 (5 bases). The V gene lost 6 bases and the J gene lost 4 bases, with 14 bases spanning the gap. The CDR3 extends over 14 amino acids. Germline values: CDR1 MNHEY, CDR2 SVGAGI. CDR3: CASSRTRTADTQYF. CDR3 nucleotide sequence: TGTGCCAGCAGCCGCACTAGGACGGCAGATACGCAGTATTTT.

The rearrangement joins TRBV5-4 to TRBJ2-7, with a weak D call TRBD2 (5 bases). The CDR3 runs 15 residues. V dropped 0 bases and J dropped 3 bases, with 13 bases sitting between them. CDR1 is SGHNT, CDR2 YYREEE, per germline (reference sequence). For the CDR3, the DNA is TGTGCCAGCAGCTTGGGTCCCCGGGCGGGCTACGAGCAGTACTTC. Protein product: CASSLGPRAGYEQYF.

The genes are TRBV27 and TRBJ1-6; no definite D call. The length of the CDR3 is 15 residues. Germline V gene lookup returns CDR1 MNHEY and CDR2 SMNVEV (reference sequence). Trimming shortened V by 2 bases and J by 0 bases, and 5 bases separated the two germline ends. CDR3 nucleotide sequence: TGTGCCAGCAGTTTAAGGAGCTCCTATAATTCACCCCTCCACTTT. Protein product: CASSLRSSYNSPLHF.

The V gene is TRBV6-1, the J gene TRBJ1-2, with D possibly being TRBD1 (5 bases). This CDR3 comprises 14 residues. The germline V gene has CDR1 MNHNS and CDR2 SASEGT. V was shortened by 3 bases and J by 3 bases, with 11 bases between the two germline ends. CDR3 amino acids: CASSDKSRDYGYTF. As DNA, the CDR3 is TGTGCCAGCAGTGATAAAAGCAGGGACTATGGCTACACCTTC.

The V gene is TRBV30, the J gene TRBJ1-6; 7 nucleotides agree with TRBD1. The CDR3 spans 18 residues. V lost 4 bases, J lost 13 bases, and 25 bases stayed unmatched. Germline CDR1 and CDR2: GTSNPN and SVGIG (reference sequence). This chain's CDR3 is CAWNRDSLGDFTVLPLHF. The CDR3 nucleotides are TGTGCCTGGAATCGGGACAGCTTAGGAGATTTTACGGTCTTGCCCCTCCACTTT.

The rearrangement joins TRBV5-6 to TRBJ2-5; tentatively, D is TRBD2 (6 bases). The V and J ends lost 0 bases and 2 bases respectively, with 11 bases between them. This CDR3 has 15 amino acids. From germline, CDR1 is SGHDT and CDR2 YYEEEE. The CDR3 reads CASSLERGGQETQYF. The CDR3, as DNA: TGTGCCAGCAGCTTGGAGAGGGGAGGACAAGAGACCCAGTACTTC.

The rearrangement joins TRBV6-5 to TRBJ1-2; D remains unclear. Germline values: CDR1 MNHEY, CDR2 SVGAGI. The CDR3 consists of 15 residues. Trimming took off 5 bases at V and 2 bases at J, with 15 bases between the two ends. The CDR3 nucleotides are TGTGCCAGCAGTGGGAGAGGAGCCGGAAACTATGGCTACACCTTC. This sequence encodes CASSGRGAGNYGYTF.

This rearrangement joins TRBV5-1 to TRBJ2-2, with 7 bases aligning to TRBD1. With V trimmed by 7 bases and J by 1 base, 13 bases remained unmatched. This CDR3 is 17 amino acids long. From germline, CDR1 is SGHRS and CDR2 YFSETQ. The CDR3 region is CASRLNRGSGNTGELFF. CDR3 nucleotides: TGCGCCAGCCGCCTGAACAGGGGTTCGGGGAACACCGGGGAGCTGTTTTTT. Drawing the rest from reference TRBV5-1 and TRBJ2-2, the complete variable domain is KAGVTQTPRYLIKTRGQQVTLSCSPISGHRSVSWYQQTPGQGLQFLFEYFSETQRNKGNFPGRFSGRQFSNSRSEMNVSTLELGDSALYLCASRLNRGSGNTGELFFGEGSRLTVL.

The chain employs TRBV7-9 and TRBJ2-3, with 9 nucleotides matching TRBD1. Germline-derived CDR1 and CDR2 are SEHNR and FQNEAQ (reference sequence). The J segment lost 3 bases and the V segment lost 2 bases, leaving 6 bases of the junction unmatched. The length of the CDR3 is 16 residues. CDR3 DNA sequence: TGTGCCAGCAGCTTACTCGGGACAGGGACAACAGATACGCAGTATTTT. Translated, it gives CASSLLGTGTTDTQYF.